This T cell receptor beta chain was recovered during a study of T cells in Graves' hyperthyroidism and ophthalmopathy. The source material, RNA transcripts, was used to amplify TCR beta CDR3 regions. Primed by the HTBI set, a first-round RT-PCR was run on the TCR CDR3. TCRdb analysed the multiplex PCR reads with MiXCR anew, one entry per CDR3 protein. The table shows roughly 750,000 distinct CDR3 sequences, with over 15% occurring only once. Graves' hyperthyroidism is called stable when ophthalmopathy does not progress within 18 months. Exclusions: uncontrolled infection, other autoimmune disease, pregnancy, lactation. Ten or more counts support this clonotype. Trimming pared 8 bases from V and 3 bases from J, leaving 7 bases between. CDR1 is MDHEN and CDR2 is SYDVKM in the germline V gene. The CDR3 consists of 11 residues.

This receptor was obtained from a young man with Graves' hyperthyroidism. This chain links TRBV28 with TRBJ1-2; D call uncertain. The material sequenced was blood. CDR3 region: CASSFYYGYTF. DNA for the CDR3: TGTGCCAGCTCATTCTACTATGGCTACACCTTC.